The next 9 T cell receptor beta chains were all read from a single sample in a study of tumor-infiltrating lymphocytes in primary liver carcinoma. The investigators made TCR beta cDNA from 400 to 500 ng total RNA, using a constant-region primer. Modified slightly, ARM-PCR produced TCR beta libraries over three nested multiplex PCR rounds. A C-beta reverse primer was combined with TRBV1-TRBV30 forward primers in the first two PCR rounds, and each round had approximately 10 cycles. TCRdb fed the multiplex PCR reads into MiXCR, producing one record per CDR3 protein. The sample shows just under 55,000 distinct CDR3 sequences, 70% to 80% of them seen only once. Starting material for RNA and DNA co-extraction consisted of about 20-33 mg of unsorted bulk tissue. The material sequenced was liver tumor tissue from sampling region 2. Subset given: tumor region T2, inferior pole. The receptors come from a man in his forties with primary liver carcinoma and hepatitis B virus infection.

Details on this clonotype: Germline and junction disagree at one end, which may indicate a read error. The V and J genes are TRBV2 and TRBJ2-3, with D unclear. This CDR3 comprises 12 residues. Germline values: CDR1 SNHLY, CDR2 FYNNEI. The CDR3 reads CVSSESLPTQYF. In DNA form, the CDR3 reads TGTGTCAGCAGTGAAAGTCTACCGACGCAGTATTTT. The variable domain in full, completed from reference TRBV2 and TRBJ2-3, reads EPEVTQTPSHQVTQMGQEVILRCVPISNHLYFYWYRQILGQKVEFLVSFYNNEISEKSEIFDDQFSVERPDGSNFTLKIRSTKLEDSAMYFCVSSESLPTQYFGPGTRLTVL.

For this clonotype: The missing conserved phenylalanine or tryptophan at the end of this CDR3 makes a read error likely. The CDR3 spells CTSSIDPPGQGSYEQYY. As DNA, the CDR3 is TGTACCAGCAGCATCGACCCGCCGGGACAGGGAAGTTACGAGCAGTACTAC. V usage is TRBV11-2 and J usage is TRBJ2-7; 9 bases line up with TRBD1. Germline CDR1 reads SGHAT; CDR2 reads FQNNGV. This CDR3 region has 17 residues.

This clonotype was recorded once. The junction differs from germline at one of its ends, possibly a read error. The chain couples TRBV11-2 to TRBJ2-7; D is undetermined. The germline V gene encodes CDR1 SGHAT and CDR2 FQNNGV. This CDR3 region has 14 residues. DNA for the CDR3: TGCGCCAACAGCTTAGTACTCCTCTCCTACGACCAGTACTTC. It codes for CANSLVLLSYDQYF.

The CDR3 DNA is TGTGCCAGCATCTTCGTCGGGAGTTACGAGCAGTACTTC. Residues: CASIFVGSYEQYF. The chain links TRBV7-3 to TRBJ2-7, with D perhaps matching TRBD2 (6 bases). CDR3 size: 13 residues. V lost 7 bases, J lost 4 bases, and 14 bases lay in between. Germline V gene data show CDR1 as SGHTA and CDR2 as FQGTGA. Filled out from reference TRBV7-3 and TRBJ2-7, the complete variable domain reads GAGVSQTPSNKVTEKGKYVELRCDPISGHTALYWYRQSLGQGPEFLIYFQGTGAADDSGLPNDRFFAVRPEGSVSTLKIQRTERGDSAVYLCASIFVGSYEQYFGPGTRLTVT.

This clonotype was recorded a few times. A read error may account for a junction end that differs from germline. The chain is built from TRBV6-5 and TRBJ2-1; D gene ambiguous. The CDR3 spans 15 residues. CDR1 is MNHEY, CDR2 SVGAGI, per germline. The CDR3 nucleotides read TGTGCCAGTAGTTACATGCCAGGAGACTACAATGAGCAGTTCTTC. Its protein product is CASSYMPGDYNEQFF.

About this clonotype itself: The germline gene is not matched at one end of the junction; a read error may be the cause. This chain connects TRBV4-2 to TRBJ2-1, with 13 bases fitting TRBD2. This CDR3 contains 16 residues. Germline CDR1 LGHNA, CDR2 YNFKEQ. CDR3 sequence reads: CASSVTGTSGDNVQFF. The CDR3 nucleotides read TGTGCCAGTAGTGTAACCGGGACTAGCGGGGACAATGTGCAGTTCTTC.

This clonotype was recorded once. The conserved final phenylalanine or tryptophan is absent from the CDR3, which likely points to a read error. DNA of the CDR3: TGTGTCAGCAGCCCGACAGTCCAAAGCACAGATACGCAGTATTTA. It codes for CVSSPTVQSTDTQYL. V is TRBV7-8 and J is TRBJ2-3; D is perhaps TRBD1 (5 bases). The CDR3 has 15 amino acids. The germline CDR1 and CDR2 sequences are SGHVS and FQNEAQ.

As to this clonotype: At one of its ends the junction is not consistent with the germline gene, which may arise from a read error. The genes are TRBV11-2 and TRBJ2-1, with unresolved D. The germline V gene has CDR1 SGHAT and CDR2 FQNNGV. This CDR3 contains 15 residues. The CDR3 DNA reads as TGTGCCAGCAGCCCCCTCAGCGTAGCCTACAAAGAGCGGTTCTTC. This codes for CASSPLSVAYKERFF.

The V gene is TRBV10-3, the J gene TRBJ2-7; D is ambiguous. The CDR3 is 11 residues long. Germline CDR1 is ENHRY and CDR2 is SYGVKD. V lost 6 bases, J lost 10 bases, and 13 bases lay in between. CDR3 bases: TGTGCCATCAGCGAATGGTTCGAACAGTACTTC. Its protein is CAISEWFEQYF.